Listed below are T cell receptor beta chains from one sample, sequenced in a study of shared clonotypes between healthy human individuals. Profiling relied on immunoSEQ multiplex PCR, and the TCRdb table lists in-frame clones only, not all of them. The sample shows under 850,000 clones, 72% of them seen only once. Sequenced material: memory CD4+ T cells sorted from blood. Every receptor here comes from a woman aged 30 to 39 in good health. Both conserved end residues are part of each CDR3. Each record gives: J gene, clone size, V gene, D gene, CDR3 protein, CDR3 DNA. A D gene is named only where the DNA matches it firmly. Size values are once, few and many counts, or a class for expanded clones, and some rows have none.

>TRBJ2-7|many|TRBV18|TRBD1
CASSPRTGGLSYEQYF
TGTGCCAGCTCACCAAGAACAGGGGGGCTATCCTACGAGCAGTACTTC
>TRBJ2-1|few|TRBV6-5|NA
CASSYSSGSYNEQFF
TGTGCCAGCAGTTACTCGAGTGGATCCTACAATGAGCAGTTCTTC
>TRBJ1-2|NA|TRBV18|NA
CASSPQGTNYGYTF
TGTGCCAGCTCACCGCAGGGCACTAACTATGGCTACACCTTC
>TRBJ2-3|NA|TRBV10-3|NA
CAIGGSTDTQYF
TGTGCCATCGGGGGTTCCACAGATACGCAGTATTTT
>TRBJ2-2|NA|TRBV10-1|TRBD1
CASSQQGYTGELFF
TGCGCCAGCAGTCAACAGGGGTACACCGGGGAGCTGTTTTTT
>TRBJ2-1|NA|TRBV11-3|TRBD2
CASSQSGRGEQFF
TGTGCCAGCAGCCAAAGCGGGAGGGGGGAGCAGTTCTTC
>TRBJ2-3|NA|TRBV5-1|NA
CASSLGTDEADTQYF
TGCGCCAGCAGCTTGGGAACTGACGAAGCAGATACGCAGTATTTT
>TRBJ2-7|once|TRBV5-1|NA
CASSSRTGEQYF
TGCGCCAGCAGCTCCAGAACGGGGGAGCAGTACTTC
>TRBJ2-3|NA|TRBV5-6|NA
CASSFSATDTQYF
TGTGCCAGCAGCTTTTCTGCCACAGATACGCAGTATTTT
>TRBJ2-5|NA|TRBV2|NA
CASSAGLGSRETQYF
TGTGCCAGCAGTGCGGGACTCGGGAGTCGAGAGACCCAGTACTTC
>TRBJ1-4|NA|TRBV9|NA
CASSVGGYNEKLFF
TGTGCCAGCAGCGTAGGAGGGTATAATGAAAAACTGTTTTTT
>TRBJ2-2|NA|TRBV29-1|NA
CSVVGSDQAGELFF
TGCAGCGTTGTGGGTAGCGATCAGGCCGGGGAGCTGTTTTTT
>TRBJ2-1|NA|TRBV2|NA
CASSDEGGTHNEQFF
TGTGCCAGCAGTGATGAGGGCGGGACACACAATGAGCAGTTCTTC
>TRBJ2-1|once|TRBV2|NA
CASSEIYLASYNEQFF
TGTGCCAGCAGTGAGATCTATCTAGCGTCTTACAATGAGCAGTTCTTC
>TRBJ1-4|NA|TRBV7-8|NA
CASSLALGLNEKLFF
TGTGCCAGCAGCTTAGCGCTGGGACTTAATGAAAAACTGTTTTTT
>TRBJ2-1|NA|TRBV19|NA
CASSQTQTSNEQFF
TGTGCCAGTAGCCAAACTCAGACTAGCAATGAGCAGTTCTTC